This T cell receptor (beta chain) was identified during a study of cytomegalovirus exposure and HLA in healthy donors. Study-wide context: Across some 400 genotyped donors, more than 75% landed in the Caucasian-associated ancestry cluster.

Findings and limits, study-wide: In an earlier analysis, in some 500 donors, most V segments appeared productive either ~87% or ~30% of the time. Investigators reported around 150 TCR beta chains as tied to cytomegalovirus. Judged likely to be a sequencing artifact was a cluster of highly shared sequence variants.

PCR used 60 Vbeta primers and 13 Jbeta primers. Assay: immunoSEQ multiplex PCR; the TCRdb copy retains only in-frame clones and omits some. The sample shows 4,700 or so clones, 65% to 85% of them seen only once. The CDR3 sequence is 12 residues long. Trimming left V 7 bases short and J 2 bases short, with 9 bases between. Per the germline V gene, CDR1 is SNHLY and CDR2 is FYNNEI. The count of this clone is one. Its antigen is undetermined. This clonotype was sampled from a woman aged 40 to 50 in good health and CMV-seropositive. The rearrangement uses TRBV2 and TRBJ2-7; the D gene is possibly TRBD2 (5 bases). The sequenced material came from PBMCs. Here the CDR3 DNA reads TGTGCCAGCACCTGGAGGACCTACGAGCAGTACTTC. Amino acid sequence: CASTWRTYEQYF.